A single sample is the source of the 32 T cell receptor beta chains below, sequenced in a study of blood T cell repertoires in COVID-19. The assay was immunoSEQ multiplex PCR, and TCRdb's table has in-frame clones only and misses some. The sample lists about 290,000 clones, 85% seen once, with around 4.1% in the top ten. The source material was peripheral blood. These receptors came from a woman aged 50 to 65 with active or convalescent COVID-19.

V gene TRBV4-1 combines with J gene TRBJ1-2, with D possibly TRBD1 on 5 matching bases. The V gene's germline CDR1 is MGHRA and CDR2 YSYEKL. With 3 bases removed from V and 0 bases from J, the gap between germline ends came to 11 bases. The length of the CDR3 is 15 residues. In nucleotides, the CDR3 is TGCGCCAGCAGCCAGGGGGGACCCGCTAACTATGGCTACACCTTC. Its translation is CASSQGGPANYGYTF.

This chain links TRBV10-3 with TRBJ1-1; D is unresolved. The CDR3 has 14 residues. Looked up from germline, CDR1 is ENHRY and CDR2 is SYGVKD. The ends were cut back, 8 bases at V and 0 bases at J, with 13 bases in the middle. In DNA form, the CDR3 reads TGTGCCATCGGCGGGGAAAGTATGAACACTGAAGCTTTCTTT. It specifies CAIGGESMNTEAFF.

This rearrangement joins TRBV2 to TRBJ2-5; 11 nucleotides line up with TRBD2. The CDR3 length is 15 residues. The germline CDR1 and CDR2 sequences are SNHLY and FYNNEI. J gave up 7 bases and V 1 base, and 5 bases lay outside the gene matches. Here the CDR3 DNA reads TGTGCCAGCAGTGAAGTGCTAGCGGGGGGACCGACCCAGTACTTC. This codes for CASSEVLAGGPTQYF.

This clone has more than one count but fewer than ten. The chain employs TRBV18 and TRBJ2-5, with D possibly being TRBD2 (6 bases). The germline gives CDR1 KGHSH, CDR2 LQKENI. V was clipped by 0 bases and J by 3 bases, with 8 bases between them. The CDR3 is 14 amino acids. CDR3 region: CASSPPSGEETQYF. The CDR3 DNA reads as TGTGCCAGCTCACCACCGTCGGGAGAAGAGACCCAGTACTTC.

The rearrangement links TRBV12-3 or TRBV12-4 to TRBJ2-7, with a tentative D call TRBD2 (6 bases). V was trimmed by 3 bases and J by 2 bases, leaving 8 bases between them. This CDR3 is built from 13 residues. The CDR3 sequence is CASSFGGAYEQYF. The CDR3 DNA sequence: TGTGCCAGCAGTTTCGGCGGGGCCTACGAGCAGTACTTC.

This chain uses TRBV19 with TRBJ1-6, with a possible D match to TRBD1 (6 bases). The V end was cut by 6 bases, the J end by 5 bases, with 14 bases between. Germline CDR1 is LNHDA and CDR2 is SQIVND (reference sequence). The CDR3 extends over 15 amino acids. CDR3: CASSLHRDHNSPLHF. The CDR3 coding sequence is TGTGCCAGTAGCCTTCACAGGGACCATAATTCACCCCTCCACTTT.

This chain connects TRBV6-5 to TRBJ2-6; D call uncertain. Deletions cut 2 bases from V and 0 bases from J, with 8 bases between. Per germline, CDR1 MNHEY and CDR2 SVGAGI. The length of the CDR3 is 16 residues. This CDR3 is CASSYVLSSGANVLTF. The DNA of the CDR3 is TGTGCCAGCAGTTACGTGCTGAGCTCTGGGGCCAACGTCCTGACTTTC.

The chain couples TRBV27 to TRBJ2-3; TRBD2 matches 9 bases. V trimming: 7 bases; J trimming: 14 bases; junction bases outside the gene matches: 16. Germline V lookup: CDR1 MNHEY, CDR2 SMNVEV (reference sequence). The CDR3 runs to 14 residues. CDR3 bases: TGTGCCAGCAATCCGGCCCCGGGACTAGCACTCGGGTATTTT. Translated: CASNPAPGLALGYF.

The chain is built from TRBV28 and TRBJ2-3; D is possibly TRBD2 (5 bases). The germline CDR1 and CDR2 sequences are MDHEN and SYDVKM. V was trimmed by 7 bases and J by 3 bases, leaving 14 bases between them. The CDR3 covers 14 residues. For the CDR3, the DNA is TGTGCCAGCACCGACTCGGGAAGGACAGATACGCAGTATTTT. Encoded protein: CASTDSGRTDTQYF.

J is TRBJ2-2 and V is TRBV29-1; tentatively, D is TRBD1 (5 bases). Trimming removed 6 bases at V and 1 base at J, with 15 bases between. This CDR3 is 15 amino acids long. CDR1 and CDR2 from the germline V gene are SQVTM and ANQGSEA. The CDR3 reads CSVGGHGVNTGELFF. The CDR3 coding sequence is TGCAGCGTGGGTGGACACGGAGTGAACACCGGGGAGCTGTTTTTT.

The chain combines TRBV27 with TRBJ2-1; possible D gene TRBD1, 6 bases. CDR3 length equals 15 residues. Germline V gives CDR1 MNHEY, CDR2 SMNVEV (reference sequence). V lost 6 bases, J lost 2 bases, and 14 bases lay in between. In DNA form, the CDR3 reads TGTGCCAGCAGCATACAGGGTAGCGCCTACAATGAGCAGTTCTTC. Encoded protein: CASSIQGSAYNEQFF.

V and J are TRBV28 and TRBJ1-6; D might be TRBD1 (6 bases). The CDR3 covers 15 residues. Trimming removed 2 bases at V and 7 bases at J, with 12 bases between. Looked up from germline, CDR1 is MDHEN and CDR2 is SYDVKM. CDR3 DNA: TGTGCCAGCAGTTTACAGGGGATGGGCAATTCACCCCTCCACTTT. Translated, it gives CASSLQGMGNSPLHF.

This clone was recorded only once. The chain has TRBV6-5 and TRBJ2-7, with D possibly being TRBD1 (5 bases). V gave up 7 bases and J gave up 7 bases, with 20 bases separating them. The CDR3 loop spans 14 amino acids. Germline CDR1 and CDR2: MNHEY and SVGAGI. CDR3 amino acids: CASNTLLGPREQYF. The CDR3 DNA reads as TGTGCCAGCAACACCTTACTGGGGCCCAGGGAGCAGTACTTC.

The chain carries TRBV5-4 and TRBJ1-1, with 8 nucleotides matching TRBD1. Trimming cost V 0 bases and J 3 bases; bases outside gene matches: 7. Germline assignment: CDR1 SGHNT and CDR2 YYREEE (reference sequence). This CDR3 spans 16 amino acids. The CDR3 sequence is CASSLGSGGLYTEAFF. The CDR3 DNA reads as TGTGCCAGCAGCTTGGGGTCAGGGGGCTTGTACACTGAAGCTTTCTTT.

The genes are TRBV5-5 and TRBJ1-3, with D possibly matching TRBD1 (6 bases). Germline V CDR1 and CDR2: SGHKS, YYEKEE (reference sequence). The CDR3 totals 15 residues. The V end was cut by 4 bases, the J end by 0 bases, with 11 bases between. The CDR3 spells CASSVDRSSGNTIYF. The CDR3, as DNA: TGTGCCAGCAGCGTCGACAGGAGCTCTGGAAACACCATATATTTT.

The V and J genes are TRBV28 and TRBJ1-5; possible D gene TRBD1, 5 bases. With 3 bases removed from V and 4 bases from J, the gap between germline ends came to 19 bases. The CDR3 is 17 amino acids. Germline CDR1 is MDHEN and CDR2 is SYDVKM. For the CDR3, the DNA is TGTGCCAGCAGTTTTTTTTCAGGGCCCCTTGGAAATCAGCCCCAGCATTTT. This translates into CASSFFSGPLGNQPQHF.

This clone has more than one count but fewer than ten. This may stem from a read error, because a much larger clone lies one nucleotide away. This chain joins TRBV28 and TRBJ1-2; D is uncertain. This CDR3 has 12 amino acids. V was clipped by 3 bases and J by 0 bases, with 2 bases between them. Germline V CDR1 and CDR2: MDHEN, SYDVKM. The CDR3 reads CASSFTNYGYTF. DNA for the CDR3: TGTGCCAGCAGTTTTACTAACTATGGCTACACCTTC.

The chain joins TRBV28 to TRBJ2-1; TRBD2 agrees at 11 bases. The CDR3 is 15 residues long. Germline CDR1 and CDR2: MDHEN and SYDVKM. V lost 5 bases and J lost 5; bases outside the gene matches: 5. The CDR3 DNA is TGTGCCAGCAGTACGCCGGGACTAGCGGACAATGAGCAGTTCTTC. This encodes CASSTPGLADNEQFF. The whole variable domain, filled in from reference TRBV28 and TRBJ2-1, reads DVKVTQSSRYLVKRTGEKVFLECVQDMDHENMFWYRQDPGLGLRLIYFSYDVKMKEKGDIPEGYSVSREKKERFSLILESASTNQTSMYLCASSTPGLADNEQFFGPGTRLTVL.

The rearrangement joins TRBV10-3 to TRBJ1-2; D remains ambiguous. The germline V and J ends were trimmed by 3 bases and 8 bases, with 10 bases remaining between them. Germline CDR1 is ENHRY and CDR2 is SYGVKD. The CDR3 is 12 amino acids. The CDR3 bases are TGTGCCATCAGTGATCGGGGAAGGGGCTACACCTTC. Its protein product is CAISDRGRGYTF.

The CDR3 DNA sequence: TGTGCCAGCTCACCAGGAGGAAGGTCCTACAATGAGCAGTTCTTC. Amino acid sequence: CASSPGGRSYNEQFF. This chain joins TRBV18 and TRBJ2-1; a possible D gene is TRBD2 (5 bases). The CDR3 totals 15 residues. Germline V gene lookup returns CDR1 KGHSH and CDR2 LQKENI. Trimming left V 2 bases short and J 1 base short, with 9 bases between.

The V gene is TRBV19, the J gene TRBJ1-2, with TRBD1 matching over 10 bases. The CDR3 sequence is 15 residues long. Trimming cost V 7 bases and J 1 base; bases outside gene matches: 6. Germline V CDR1 and CDR2: LNHDA, SQIVND (reference sequence). CDR3: CASTSGTGDNYGYTF. DNA for the CDR3: TGTGCCAGTACCAGCGGGACAGGGGATAACTATGGCTACACCTTC.

The V and J genes are TRBV19 and TRBJ1-1; D gene uncertain. Germline CDR1 is LNHDA and CDR2 is SQIVND (reference sequence). CDR3 length: 15 amino acids. Trimming left V 7 bases short and J 4 bases short, with 19 bases between. Here the CDR3 reads CASTSSGIPGTEAFF. CDR3 coding DNA: TGTGCCAGTACTTCCTCGGGGATTCCGGGCACTGAAGCTTTCTTT.

The chain combines TRBV15 with TRBJ2-1; the match to TRBD2 covers 11 bases. V dropped 0 bases and J dropped 3; count of bases not matched to a gene: 10. CDR3 length equals 19 residues. Germline-derived CDR1 and CDR2 are LNHNV and YYDKDF (reference sequence). CDR3 amino acids: CATSRDSGTSGHFYNEQFF. CDR3 nucleotide sequence: TGTGCCACCAGCAGAGATTCCGGGACTAGCGGACACTTCTACAATGAGCAGTTCTTC.

The chain recombines TRBV6-5 with TRBJ2-1; 14 bases align to TRBD2. Germline loops: CDR1 MNHEY, CDR2 SVGAGI. V lost 7 bases, J lost 6 bases, and 5 bases stayed unmatched. The CDR3 is 15 residues long. DNA of the CDR3: TGTGCCAGCACGGGACTAGCGGGAGCAGCCAATGAGCAGTTCTTC. As protein: CASTGLAGAANEQFF.

A few counts support this clone. The rearrangement joins TRBV30 to TRBJ1-6; no reliable D call. CDR3 size: 14 residues. V was clipped by 1 base and J by 9 bases, with 13 bases between them. CDR1 and CDR2 from the germline V gene are GTSNPN and SVGIG (reference sequence). For the CDR3, the DNA is TGTGCCTGGAGTGCGATCTCTCCCGGTTCACCCCTCCACTTT. It encodes CAWSAISPGSPLHF.

The rearrangement links TRBV5-5 to TRBJ1-3, with 7 positions matching TRBD1. The V and J ends lost 6 bases and 4 bases, in that order; junction bases with no gene match: 7. The germline CDR1 and CDR2 sequences are SGHKS and YYEKEE (reference sequence). The CDR3 runs to 14 residues. The CDR3 reads CASKTGTVGNTIYF. The CDR3 DNA sequence: TGTGCCAGCAAAACCGGGACAGTAGGAAACACCATATATTTT.

This chain's CDR3 is CASSIRRLVWDTGELFF. CDR3 DNA sequence: TGCGCCAGCAGCATCCGCCGACTAGTCTGGGACACCGGGGAGCTGTTTTTT. The rearrangement links TRBV5-1 to TRBJ2-2, with D tentatively TRBD2 (6 bases). The CDR3 runs to 17 residues. From germline, CDR1 is SGHRS and CDR2 YFSETQ. Trimming cost V 4 bases and J 3 bases, with 19 bases left between them.

V is TRBV5-4 and J is TRBJ1-6; 7 bases align to TRBD1. The CDR3 runs 15 residues. V shed 0 bases, J shed 3 bases, and the junction held 0 bases outside the gene matches. The germline gives CDR1 SGHNT, CDR2 YYREEE (reference sequence). The CDR3 protein is CASSLGQGYNSPLHF. CDR3 bases: TGTGCCAGCAGCTTGGGACAGGGCTATAATTCACCCCTCCACTTT.

Only one count was recorded for this clone. The chain is built from TRBV18 and TRBJ1-1; the match to TRBD1 covers 7 bases. The CDR3 covers 17 residues. Germline CDR1 is KGHSH and CDR2 is LQKENI. V gave up 2 bases and J gave up 0 bases; unmatched junction bases: 9. The CDR3 spells CASSPRGGLLMNTEAFF. In nucleotides, the CDR3 is TGTGCCAGCTCACCAAGAGGGGGCCTTCTTATGAACACTGAAGCTTTCTTT.

The chain carries TRBV9 and TRBJ1-2; D not certain. Trimming shortened V by 2 bases and J by 2 bases, and 10 bases separated the two germline ends. This CDR3 comprises 14 residues. Germline CDR1 reads SGDLS; CDR2 reads YYNGEE. CDR3 sequence: CASSVLSVNYGYTF. Here the CDR3 DNA reads TGTGCCAGCAGCGTTCTGTCGGTCAACTATGGCTACACCTTC.

The chain couples TRBV11-2 to TRBJ2-1, with 9 bases identical to TRBD2. Per the germline V gene, CDR1 is SGHAT and CDR2 is FQNNGV. J lost 0 bases, V lost 5 bases, and 2 bases had no gene match. The CDR3 is 15 residues long. The CDR3 is CASSRGRGSYNEQFF. CDR3 in DNA: TGTGCCAGCAGCCGCGGGAGGGGCTCCTACAATGAGCAGTTCTTC.

The V call is TRBV5-8, the J call TRBJ2-1, with 10 positions matching TRBD2. This CDR3 is built from 18 residues. J was trimmed by 3 bases and V by 0 bases; bases with no gene match: 9. Per the germline V gene, CDR1 is SGHTS and CDR2 is YDEGEE. In DNA, the CDR3 is TGTGCCAGCAGCTTGGTGGGTACAGCGGGAGGGAGCTACAATGAGCAGTTCTTC. This sequence encodes CASSLVGTAGGSYNEQFF.